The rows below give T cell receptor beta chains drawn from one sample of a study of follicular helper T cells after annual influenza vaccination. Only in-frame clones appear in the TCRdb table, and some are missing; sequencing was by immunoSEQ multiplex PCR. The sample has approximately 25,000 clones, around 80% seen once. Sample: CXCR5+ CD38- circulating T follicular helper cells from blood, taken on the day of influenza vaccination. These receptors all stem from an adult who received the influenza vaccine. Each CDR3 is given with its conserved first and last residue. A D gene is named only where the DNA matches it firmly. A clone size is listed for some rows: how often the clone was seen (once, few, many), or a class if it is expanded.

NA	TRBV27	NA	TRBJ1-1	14	TGTGCCAGCAGATATACAGGGAGGAACACTGAAGCTTTCTTT	CASRYTGRNTEAFF
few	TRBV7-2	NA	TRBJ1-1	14	TGTGCCAGCACCCCTAACGAGGGGAACACTGAAGCTTTCTTT	CASTPNEGNTEAFF
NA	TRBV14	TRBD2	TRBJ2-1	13	TGTGCCAGCAGCCAGGGACTAGTGTCTGAGCAGTTCTTC	CASSQGLVSEQFF
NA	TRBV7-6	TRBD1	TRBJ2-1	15	TGTGCCAGCAGCCCGGGACAGGGGGCAAGGAATGAGCAGTTCTTC	CASSPGQGARNEQFF
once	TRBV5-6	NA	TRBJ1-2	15	TGTGCCAGCAGCTTGGAGGGAGGTAGCCGGACGGGCTACACCTTC	CASSLEGGSRTGYTF
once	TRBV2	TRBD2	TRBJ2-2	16	TGTGCCAGCAGGCCCCGGGGCGGGAGGAGCGCCGGGGAGCTGTTTTTT	CASRPRGGRSAGELFF
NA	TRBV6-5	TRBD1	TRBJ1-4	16	TGTGCCAGCAGTTACGGAGGCGGGACAGTGGTAGAAAAACTGTTTTTT	CASSYGGGTVVEKLFF
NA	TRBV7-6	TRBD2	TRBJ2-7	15	TGTGCCAGCAGCTTAGCAGCGGGAGCCCGATACGAGCAGTACTTC	CASSLAAGARYEQYF
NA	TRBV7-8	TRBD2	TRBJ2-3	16	TGTGCCAGCAGCTTAGGAGTCAGCGGGGGCTCAGATACGCAGTATTTT	CASSLGVSGGSDTQYF
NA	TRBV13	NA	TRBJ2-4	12	TGTGCCAGCGGTCAGGGGAAAAACATTCAGTACTTC	CASGQGKNIQYF
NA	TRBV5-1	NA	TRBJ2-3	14	TGCGCCAGCAGCTTGGTCGCGGGAACAGATACGCAGTATTTT	CASSLVAGTDTQYF
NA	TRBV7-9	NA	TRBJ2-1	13	TGTGCCAGCAGCTTAGGCGCGGGGAATGAGCAGTTCTTC	CASSLGAGNEQFF
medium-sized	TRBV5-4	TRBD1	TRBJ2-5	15	TGTGCCAGCAGCTCGACGACAGGGGTTCCAGAGACCCAGTACTTC	CASSSTTGVPETQYF
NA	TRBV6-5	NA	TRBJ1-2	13	TGTGCCAGCAGATTGGACAGCGGTAATGGCTACACCTTC	CASRLDSGNGYTF
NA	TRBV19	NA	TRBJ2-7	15	TGTGCCAGTAGTATAGGAGGGAGGCAGGCCCACGAGCAGTACTTC	CASSIGGRQAHEQYF
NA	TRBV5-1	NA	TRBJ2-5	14	TGCGCCAGCAGCGCCAGGGGTGGGGAAGAGACCCAGTACTTC	CASSARGGEETQYF
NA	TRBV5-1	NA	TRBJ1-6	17	TGCGCCAGCAGCTTGACGGTGCGGGGTAGCTATAATTCACCCCTCCACTTT	CASSLTVRGSYNSPLHF
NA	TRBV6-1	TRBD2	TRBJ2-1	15	TGTGCCATAGCAAATTGGGCGGGGGGCTACAATGAGCAGTTCTTC	CAIANWAGGYNEQFF
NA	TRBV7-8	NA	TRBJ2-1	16	TGTGCCAGCAGCTGGAGAAGCCTGAGCTCCTACAATGAGCAGTTCTTC	CASSWRSLSSYNEQFF
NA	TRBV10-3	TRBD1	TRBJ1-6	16	TGTGCCATCAGGGCCGACAGGGCAGGCTATAATTCACCCCTCCACTTT	CAIRADRAGYNSPLHF
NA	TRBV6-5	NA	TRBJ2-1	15	TGTGCCAGCAGTTACCGGGGGGCCCCTCGTTATGAGCAGTTCTTC	CASSYRGAPRYEQFF
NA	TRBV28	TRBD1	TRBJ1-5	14	TGTGCCAGCAGTTTGACAGGGGGCCTATTGTCCCGGCATTTT	CASSLTGGLLSRHF
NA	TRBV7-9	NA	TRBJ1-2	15	TGTGCCAGCAGCTTTCCGGGCCAGAGGAGGCTCGGCTACACCTTC	CASSFPGQRRLGYTF
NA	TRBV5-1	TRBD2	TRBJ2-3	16	TGCGCCAGCAGCTCAAATAGCGGGAGGGACACAGATACGCAGTATTTT	CASSSNSGRDTDTQYF
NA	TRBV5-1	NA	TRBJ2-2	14	TGCGCCAGCAGCTTGGGTTCAAACACCGGGGAGCTGTTTTTT	CASSLGSNTGELFF
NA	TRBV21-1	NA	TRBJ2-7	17	TGTGCCAGCAGCAAAGGGACGCTAGCGGGGGACGCCTACGAGCAGTACTTC	CASSKGTLAGDAYEQYF
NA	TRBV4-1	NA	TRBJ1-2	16	TGCGCCAGCAGCCTCTTCGAGGTGGGAGCTAACTATGGCTACACCTTC	CASSLFEVGANYGYTF
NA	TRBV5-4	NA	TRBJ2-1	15	TGTGCCAGCAGCTTGCTGTGGAAGGGAGGAAATGAGCAGTTCTTC	CASSLLWKGGNEQFF
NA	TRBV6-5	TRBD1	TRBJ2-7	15	TGTGCCAGCAGTAAACGGGGACAGGGAAATAGCGAGCAGTACTTC	CASSKRGQGNSEQYF
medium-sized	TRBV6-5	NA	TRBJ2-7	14	TGTGCCAGCAGTTATGGGTGGGCGAAGTACGAGCAGTACTTC	CASSYGWAKYEQYF
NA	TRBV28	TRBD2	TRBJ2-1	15	TGTGCCAGCAGTTTGGGACTAGCGGGAGAAGGTGAGCAGTTCTTC	CASSLGLAGEGEQFF
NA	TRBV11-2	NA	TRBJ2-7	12	TGTGCCAGCAGCACGAGGAGGGGCGAGCAGTACTTC	CASSTRRGEQYF
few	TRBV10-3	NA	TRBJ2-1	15	TGTGCCACACAGCCTTTAGCGGTTATTTACAATGAGCAGTTCTTC	CATQPLAVIYNEQFF
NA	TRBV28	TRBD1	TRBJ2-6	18	TGTGCCAGCAGTTCCCCAGGACAGGGAGTCTCTGGGGCCAACGTCCTGACTTTC	CASSSPGQGVSGANVLTF
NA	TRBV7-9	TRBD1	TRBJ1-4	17	TGTGCCAGCAGCTTAGTGGTGACAGGGGGCGAGGGAGAAAAACTGTTTTTT	CASSLVVTGGEGEKLFF
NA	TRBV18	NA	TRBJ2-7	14	TGTGCCAGCTCAGCTGGGGGCTTGCACTACGAGCAGTACTTC	CASSAGGLHYEQYF
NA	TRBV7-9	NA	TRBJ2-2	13	TGTGCCAGCTATGGGCTCGACACCGGGGAGCTGTTTTTT	CASYGLDTGELFF
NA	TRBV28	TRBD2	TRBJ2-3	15	TGTGCCAGCCGTGTGGGCGGGAGGGGTTCAGATACGCAGTATTTT	CASRVGGRGSDTQYF
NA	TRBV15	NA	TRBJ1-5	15	TGTGCCACCAGCAGAGGTCGAGATGGCAATCAGCCCCAGCATTTT	CATSRGRDGNQPQHF
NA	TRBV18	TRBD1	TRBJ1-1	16	TGTGCCAGCTCACCGGCGAGAGCAGGGGGAAGTTTGGGAGCTTTCTTT	CASSPARAGGSLGAFF
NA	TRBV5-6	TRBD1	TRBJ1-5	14	TGTGCCAGCAGCCAAGGACAGGGTGGACAGCCCCAGCATTTT	CASSQGQGGQPQHF
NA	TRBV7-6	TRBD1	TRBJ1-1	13	TGTGCCAGCAGTTCAACCGGACAGGCTGAAGCTTTCTTT	CASSSTGQAEAFF
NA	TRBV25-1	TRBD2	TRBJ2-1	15	TGTGCCAGCAGTGAGGGGACTAGCATCCACAATGAGCAGTTCTTC	CASSEGTSIHNEQFF
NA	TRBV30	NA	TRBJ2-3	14	TGTGCCTGGAGTATTAGCGGACTCACAGATACGCAGTATTTT	CAWSISGLTDTQYF
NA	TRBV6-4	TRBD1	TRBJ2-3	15	TGTGCCAGCAGTGAACAGGGGATGGGCACAGATACGCAGTATTTT	CASSEQGMGTDTQYF
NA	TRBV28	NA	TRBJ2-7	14	TGTGCCAGCAGTTCTCCAGACAGATTTTACGAGCAGTACTTC	CASSSPDRFYEQYF
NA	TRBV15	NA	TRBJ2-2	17	TGTGCCACCAGCAGAGATGGGTCGACGCGCGGCACCGGGGAGCTGTTTTTT	CATSRDGSTRGTGELFF
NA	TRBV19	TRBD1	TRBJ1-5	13	TGTGCCAGCGGAGACAGGGTGAATCAGCCCCAGCATTTT	CASGDRVNQPQHF
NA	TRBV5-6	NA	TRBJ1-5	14	TGTGCCAGCAGCACGAGACAGTCCAATCAGCCCCAGCATTTT	CASSTRQSNQPQHF
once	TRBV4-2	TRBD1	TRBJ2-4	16	TGTGCCAGCAGCCAAGAGGACAGGGGGGTCAAAAACATTCAGTACTTC	CASSQEDRGVKNIQYF
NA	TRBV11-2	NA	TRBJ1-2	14	TGTGCCAGCAGCTTGGACACCTTAAACTATGGCTACACCTTC	CASSLDTLNYGYTF
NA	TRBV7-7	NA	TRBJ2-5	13	TGTGCTAGCAGCTTAGGTTCGGGGGAGACCCAGTACTTC	CASSLGSGETQYF
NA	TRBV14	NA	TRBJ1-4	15	TGTGCCAGCAGCCAGCGGACAACTGGAGTTGAAAAACTGTTTTTT	CASSQRTTGVEKLFF
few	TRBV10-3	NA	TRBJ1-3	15	TGTGCCATCAGTGCCCCGGACTCCTCTGGAAACACCATATATTTT	CAISAPDSSGNTIYF
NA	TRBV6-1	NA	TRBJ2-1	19	TGTGCCAGCAGTGACAGGCCGGCGGGGTGGGCGAGCTCCTACAATGAGCAGTTCTTC	CASSDRPAGWASSYNEQFF
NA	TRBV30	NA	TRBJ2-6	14	TGTGCCTGGACGCGGCAGTCTGGGGCCAACGTCCTGACTTTC	CAWTRQSGANVLTF
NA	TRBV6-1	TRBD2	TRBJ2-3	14	TGTGCCAGCAGAGCCGGGACTAGCGTAGATACGCAGTATTTT	CASRAGTSVDTQYF